This note documents a single T cell receptor beta chain sequence. After removal of 4 bases from V and 8 bases from J, the junction contained 8 bases not matched to a gene. The length of the CDR3 is 14 residues. Germline V lookup: CDR1 LGHNA, CDR2 YNFKEQ. The PCR contained 60 Vbeta and 13 Jbeta primers. Measured with immunoSEQ multiplex PCR; TCRdb has only the in-frame clones, and not every one. This table holds approximately 170,000 clones, roughly 80% found once. These data originate in a study of cytomegalovirus exposure and HLA in healthy donors. Across the study: An earlier analysis found some 100 million unique TCR beta sequences from about 190 million T cells. An early release of data contained approximately 80 million unique TCRs, which came from HLA-typed donors.

The material sequenced was PBMCs. The rearrangement uses TRBV4-2 and TRBJ1-5; TRBD1 matches 7 bases. The TCR comes from a woman aged 25-40 years in good health and CMV-seropositive. Here the CDR3 DNA reads TGTGCCAGCAGCCGACAGACAGGGTCAAAGCCCCAGCATTTT. Its protein is CASSRQTGSKPQHF.